The clone carrying this TCR beta chain was observed a few times. Its antigen is as yet unknown. These data are taken from a study of identical twins. Study conclusions and caveats: Zero-insertion analyses could be partly confounded by invariant MAIT and iNKT cells.

MiXCR, applied by TCRdb to the 5' RACE reads, yields one record per CDR3 protein. The sample includes 750,000 to 950,000 distinct CDR3 sequences, roughly an eighth seen only once; the top ten take about 1.5%. Germline V lookup: CDR1 MNHEY, CDR2 SMNVEV (reference sequence). The J segment lost 7 bases and the V segment lost 3 bases, leaving 7 bases of the junction unmatched. The CDR3 is made up of 15 amino acids. This sample also belongs to another study, concerning yellow fever vaccine responses in identical twins.

This chain joins TRBV27 and TRBJ2-1, with 9 positions matching TRBD2. This clonotype was sampled from a woman younger than 35 in good health. Sequencing was carried out using PBMCs. The CDR3 is CASSFVGLALNEQFF. CDR3 coding DNA: TGTGCCAGCAGTTTCGTCGGACTAGCGCTGAATGAGCAGTTCTTC.